This TCR beta chain was found in a study of T cells after yellow fever vaccination. Study details: The fractions with low cell numbers were processed using SMART-Seq v4 Ultra Low Input.

Each CDR3 protein gets one entry after TCRdb re-called the 5' RACE reads with MiXCR. The profile shows hundreds of thousands of distinct CDR3 sequences, over 9% of them singletons. The CDR3 is 13 amino acids. Looked up from germline, CDR1 is MDHEN and CDR2 is SYDVKM. V lost 5 bases, J lost 4 bases, and 2 bases stayed unmatched. A few counts support this clonotype. Its cognate antigen is unknown. Study-level results: Abundant clonotypes from the bulk population could have been carried over as contaminants into FACS-sorted repertoires. At around 95% for CD4 and 70% to 90% for CD8, most primary-vaccination clones showed up again after the booster.

This receptor was identified in a man younger than 45 who received the YFV17D yellow fever vaccine. Material: PBMCs, obtained on the day of the yellow fever booster vaccination. The V gene is TRBV28, the J gene TRBJ1-2, with 9 bases that match TRBD1. The CDR3 DNA reads as TGTGCCAGCAGTACAGGGGGCCTCTATGGCTACACCTTC. It specifies CASSTGGLYGYTF.